This T cell receptor (beta chain) was sequenced for a study of vaccination and CD4 T cells after COVID-19. As for the study in general: The makeup of the convalescents was six males and four females, two of them Hispanic.

Sequencing of cultured CD4+ T cell DNA used the Oncomine TCR Beta short-read assay. Each CDR3 protein gets one entry after TCRdb re-called the PCR reads with MiXCR. The sample lists about 8,000 distinct CDR3 sequences; roughly 45% were seen once. With regard to this clonotype: The antigen is undetermined.

The sample's treatment: roughly 10-day PBMC culture with coronavirus spike peptide pools or control peptides (ViraFEST assay). Harvesting of the unexposed donor's CD4+ T cells predated the COVID-19 pandemic (2011-2018). ViraFEST sequenced TCRs after peptide-pool expansion of antigen-specific T cells. The CDR3 is made up of 12 amino acids. The germline CDR1 and CDR2 sequences are DFQATT and SNEGSKA (reference sequence). Trimming at V came to 6 bases and at J to 8 bases, leaving 7 bases not matched to a gene. The TCR comes from a human donor in good health. The genes are TRBV20-1 and TRBJ1-2, with TRBD1 matching over 9 bases. Material: CD4+ T cells from blood, cultured in vitro. The CDR3 region has the DNA TGCAGTGCCTACACAGGGGGCTGGGGCTACACCTTC. It is translated as CSAYTGGWGYTF.